This entry is about one T cell receptor (beta chain). This clone's antigen is unknown. Per-base quality was not reported, and no clone a single base away is much larger than it. This record comes from a study of T cell responses to AZD1222 COVID-19 vaccine (dated by TCRdb to the early 2020s). With respect to the entire study: AZD1222 recipients whose second dose came at about 4 weeks and those whose second dose came at about 12 weeks were combined into one group, since spike-specific TCR depth and breadth did not differ between the two schedules. A total of 233 trial participants underwent TCR sequencing, of whom about 210 received two doses of AZD1222 and about 25 received two doses of the MenACWY control vaccine. Trial participants were enrolled by age into 18-55, 56-69 and 70-plus year subgroups, with 148, 28 and 57 TCR-sequenced participants respectively. Study-wide findings and limitations: After two AZD1222 doses, both the breadth and the depth of spike-specific TCRs were significantly higher than at day 0 and than in MenACWY recipients. Epitopes outside the regions mutated in the B.1.351 and B.1.1.7 variants were reportedly recognized by nearly half of the unique spike-specific TCRs. In the small 56-69-year group, the increase in depth fell short of significance, most likely because of low power. Conclusions about previously exposed vaccinees are limited, since just 6 or 7 AZD1222 recipients were seropositive for SARS-CoV-2 at baseline. CD4 TCRs associated with the vaccine covered the entire spike protein, and the dominant responses were in regions 160-218 and 743-854. No day 14 peak-response samples were available, so repertoires were characterized only after the peak T cell response. Participants were mostly white British and included more females than males, and it was suggested by the authors that clonal diversity may have been underestimated.

Read against the paper, the sample's time point label means: baseline before first vaccination. Vaccinee samples came from UK trials COV001 and COV002, including a single-blind randomized controlled phase 2/3 trial of AZD1222 (ChAdOx1 nCoV-19) in healthy adults. For TCRbeta chain sequencing, PBMC samples from trial participants were taken at day 0 and at day 28 after the second dose. The CDR3 numbers 12 residues from cysteine through phenylalanine. Of all the DNA, just the CDR3 is kept, 36 bases in frame from base 1. As encoded in the germline V gene, CDR1 is SGHNT while CDR2 is YENEEA. V drops 0 bases and J drops 14 bases, leaving 11 bases in between. The CDR3 regions of human TCRbeta chains were analyzed by immunosequencing. The published analysis was carried out like this. TCRs in the repertoires were compared against a reference library of SARS-CoV-2-specific TCRs that had been generated with the MIRA antigen-specificity platform. Breadth was defined as the fraction of unique TCRs that were SARS-CoV-2-associated. Depth was defined as the fraction of total T cells that were SARS-CoV-2-associated. Using the MIRA data, every spike-specific TCR was mapped to the spike region that the TCR reacted to and assigned to either a CD4 or a CD8 class. Log10-transformed breadth and depth values were compared by one-way ANOVA with Sidak's multiple comparisons tests. Held by TCRdb, this immuneACCESS table contains in-frame sequences only and omits some clones. Under half of the omission traces to an unresolved V gene where checked; the cause of the rest is unknown. D and trimming were read from the DNA, whereas the V and J calls and clone size are those reported in that table. Counted in this sample were about 150,000 clones; approximately 90% of them appeared once. The biggest ten clones account for 4% to 6% of the sample.

The sample in question was peripheral blood, obtained on day 0 of AZD1222 vaccination. The origin of this receptor is an adult in good health. The rearrangement combines TRBV11-3 with TRBJ2-1, with the D gene call left open. The CDR3 region has the sequence CASSLEFGPEFF. The sequenced DNA: TGTGCCAGCAGCTTAGAATTTGGGCCAGAGTTCTTC.